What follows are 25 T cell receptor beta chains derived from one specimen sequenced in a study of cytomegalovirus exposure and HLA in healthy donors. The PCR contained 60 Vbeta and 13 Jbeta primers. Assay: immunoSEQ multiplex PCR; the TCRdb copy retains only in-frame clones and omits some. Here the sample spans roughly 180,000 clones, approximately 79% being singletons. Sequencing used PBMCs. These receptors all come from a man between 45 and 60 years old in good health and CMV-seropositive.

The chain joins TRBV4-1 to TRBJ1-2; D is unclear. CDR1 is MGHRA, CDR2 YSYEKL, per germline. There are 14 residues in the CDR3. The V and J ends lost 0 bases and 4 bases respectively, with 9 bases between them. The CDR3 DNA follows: TGCGCCAGCAGCCAAGAACAACAGTCCTATGGCTACACCTTC. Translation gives CASSQEQQSYGYTF.

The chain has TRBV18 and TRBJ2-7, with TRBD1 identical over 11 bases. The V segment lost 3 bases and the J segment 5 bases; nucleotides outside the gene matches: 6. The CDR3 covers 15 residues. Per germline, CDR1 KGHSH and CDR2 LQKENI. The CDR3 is CASSPIGQGAHEQYF. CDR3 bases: TGTGCCAGCTCACCCATAGGACAGGGGGCCCACGAGCAGTACTTC. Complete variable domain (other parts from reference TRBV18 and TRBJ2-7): NAGVMQNPRHLVRRRGQEARLRCSPMKGHSHVYWYRQLPEEGLKFMVYLQKENIIDESGMPKERFSAEFPKEGPSILRIQQVVRGDSAAYFCASSPIGQGAHEQYFGPGTRLTVT.

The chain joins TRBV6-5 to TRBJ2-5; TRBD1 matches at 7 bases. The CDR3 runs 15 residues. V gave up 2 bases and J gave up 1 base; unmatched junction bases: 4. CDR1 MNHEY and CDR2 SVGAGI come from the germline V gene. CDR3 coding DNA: TGTGCCAGCAGTTACAGTACAGGGGCCCAAGAGACCCAGTACTTC. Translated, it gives CASSYSTGAQETQYF.

The CDR3: CASSEIQGGTEAFF. The CDR3 DNA reads as TGTGCCAGCAGTGAAATACAGGGGGGCACTGAAGCTTTCTTT. V and J are TRBV6-1 and TRBJ1-1; 8 bases agree with TRBD1. Unmatched junction bases numbered 3, after V lost 2 bases and J lost 4 bases. Germline V gene sequence: CDR1 MNHNS, CDR2 SASEGT. This CDR3 is built from 14 residues.

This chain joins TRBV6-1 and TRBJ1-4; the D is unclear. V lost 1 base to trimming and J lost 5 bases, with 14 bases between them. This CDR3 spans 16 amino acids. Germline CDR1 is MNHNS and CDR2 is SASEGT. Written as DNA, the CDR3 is TGTGCCAGCAGTGAAGAGAGGAGGGTCTCAAATGAAAAACTGTTTTTT. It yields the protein CASSEERRVSNEKLFF.

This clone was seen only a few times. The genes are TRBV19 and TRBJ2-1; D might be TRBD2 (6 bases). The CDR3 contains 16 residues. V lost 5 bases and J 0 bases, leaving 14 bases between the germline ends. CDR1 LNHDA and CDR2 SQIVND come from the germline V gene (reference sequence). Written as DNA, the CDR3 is TGTGCCAGTAGTCTATGGGACTGGAGCTCCTACAATGAGCAGTTCTTC. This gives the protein CASSLWDWSSYNEQFF.

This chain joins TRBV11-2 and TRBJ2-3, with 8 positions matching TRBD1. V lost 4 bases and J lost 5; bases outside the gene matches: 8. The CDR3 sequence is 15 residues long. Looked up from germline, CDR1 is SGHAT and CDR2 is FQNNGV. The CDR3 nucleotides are TGTGCCAGCAGCTCGCGGACAGGGTTTGAAGATACGCAGTATTTT. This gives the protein CASSSRTGFEDTQYF.

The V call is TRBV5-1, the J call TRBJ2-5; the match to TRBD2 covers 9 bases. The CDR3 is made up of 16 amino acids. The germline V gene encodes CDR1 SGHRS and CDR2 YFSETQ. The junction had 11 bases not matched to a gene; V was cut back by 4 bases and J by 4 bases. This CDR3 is CASSDQTRGGVETQYF. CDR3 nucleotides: TGCGCCAGCAGCGATCAGACGCGGGGGGGCGTAGAGACCCAGTACTTC.

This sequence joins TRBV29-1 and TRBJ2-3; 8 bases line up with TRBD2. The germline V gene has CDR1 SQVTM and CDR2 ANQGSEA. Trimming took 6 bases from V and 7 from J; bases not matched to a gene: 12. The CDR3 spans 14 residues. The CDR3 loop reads CSVPGGQYLHTQYF. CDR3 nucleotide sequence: TGCAGCGTCCCGGGGGGGCAATATCTCCATACGCAGTATTTT.

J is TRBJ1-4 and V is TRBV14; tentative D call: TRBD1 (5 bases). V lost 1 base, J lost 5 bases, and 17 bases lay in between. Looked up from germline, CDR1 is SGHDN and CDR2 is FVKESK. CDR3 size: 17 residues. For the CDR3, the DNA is TGTGCCAGCAGCCAAGCAATTCGGGGACTTTGGAATGAAAAACTGTTTTTT. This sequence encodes CASSQAIRGLWNEKLFF.

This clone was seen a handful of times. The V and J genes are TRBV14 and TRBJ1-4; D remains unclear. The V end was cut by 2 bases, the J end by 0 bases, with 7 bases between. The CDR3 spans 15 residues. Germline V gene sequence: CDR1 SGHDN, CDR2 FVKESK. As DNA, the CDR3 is TGTGCCAGCAGCCAACGACATGCAACTAATGAAAAACTGTTTTTT. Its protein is CASSQRHATNEKLFF.

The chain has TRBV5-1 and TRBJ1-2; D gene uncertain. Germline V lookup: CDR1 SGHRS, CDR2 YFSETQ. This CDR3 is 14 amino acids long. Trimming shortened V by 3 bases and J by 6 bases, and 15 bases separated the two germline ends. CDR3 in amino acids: CASSSMVREDGYTF. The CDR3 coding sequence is TGCGCCAGCAGCTCGATGGTGAGGGAGGATGGCTACACCTTC.

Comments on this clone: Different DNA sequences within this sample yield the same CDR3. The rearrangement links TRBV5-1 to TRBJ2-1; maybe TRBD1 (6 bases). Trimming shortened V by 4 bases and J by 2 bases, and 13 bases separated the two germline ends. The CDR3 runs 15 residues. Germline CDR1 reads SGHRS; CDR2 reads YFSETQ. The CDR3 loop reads CASSNREKAYNEQFF. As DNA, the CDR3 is TGCGCCAGCAGCAACAGGGAGAAGGCCTACAATGAGCAGTTCTTC.

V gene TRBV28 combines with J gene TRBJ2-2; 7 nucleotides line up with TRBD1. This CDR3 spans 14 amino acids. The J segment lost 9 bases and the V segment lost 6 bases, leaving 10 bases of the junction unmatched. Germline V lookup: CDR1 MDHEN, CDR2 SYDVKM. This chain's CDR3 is CASRPGQAGRELFF. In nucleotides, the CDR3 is TGTGCCAGCAGACCCGGACAGGCAGGGAGGGAGCTGTTTTTT. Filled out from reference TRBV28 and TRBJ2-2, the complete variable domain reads DVKVTQSSRYLVKRTGEKVFLECVQDMDHENMFWYRQDPGLGLRLIYFSYDVKMKEKGDIPEGYSVSREKKERFSLILESASTNQTSMYLCASRPGQAGRELFFGEGSRLTVL.

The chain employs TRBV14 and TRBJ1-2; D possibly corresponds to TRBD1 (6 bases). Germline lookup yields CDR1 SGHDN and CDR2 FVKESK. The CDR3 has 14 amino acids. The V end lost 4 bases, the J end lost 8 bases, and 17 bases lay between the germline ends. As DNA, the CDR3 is TGTGCCAGCAGCCCTTCCGGGACAAATTTAGGCTACACCTTC. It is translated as CASSPSGTNLGYTF.

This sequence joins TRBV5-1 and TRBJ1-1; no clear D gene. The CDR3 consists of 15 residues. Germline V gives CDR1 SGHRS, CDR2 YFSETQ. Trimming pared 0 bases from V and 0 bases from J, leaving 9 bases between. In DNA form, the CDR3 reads TGCGCCAGCAGCTTGGCCGAGTTCATGAACACTGAAGCTTTCTTT. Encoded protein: CASSLAEFMNTEAFF.

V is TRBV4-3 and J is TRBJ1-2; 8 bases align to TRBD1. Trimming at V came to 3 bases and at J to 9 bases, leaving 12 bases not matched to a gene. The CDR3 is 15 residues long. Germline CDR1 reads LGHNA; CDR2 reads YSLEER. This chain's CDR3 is CASSHSLAGGIRYTF. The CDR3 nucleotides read TGCGCCAGCAGCCACTCTTTGGCAGGGGGCATTCGCTACACCTTC.

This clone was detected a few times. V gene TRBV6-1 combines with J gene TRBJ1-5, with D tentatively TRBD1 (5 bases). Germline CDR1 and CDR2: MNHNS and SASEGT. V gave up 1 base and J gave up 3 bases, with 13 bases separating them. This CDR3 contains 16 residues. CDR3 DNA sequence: TGTGCCAGCAGTGAAGGGGGGAGGGGTAACAATCAGCCCCAGCATTTT. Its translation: CASSEGGRGNNQPQHF.

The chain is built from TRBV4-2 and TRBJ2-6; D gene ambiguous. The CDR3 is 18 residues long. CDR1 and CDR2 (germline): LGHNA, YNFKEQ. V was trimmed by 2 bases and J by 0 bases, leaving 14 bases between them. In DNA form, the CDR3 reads TGTGCCAGCAGCCAATCCGCCGCAGTTCCCTCTGGGGCCAACGTCCTGACTTTC. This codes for CASSQSAAVPSGANVLTF.

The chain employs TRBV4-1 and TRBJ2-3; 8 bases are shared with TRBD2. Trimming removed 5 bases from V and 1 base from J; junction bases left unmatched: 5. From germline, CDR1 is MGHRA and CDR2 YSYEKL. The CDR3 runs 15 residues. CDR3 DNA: TGCGCCAGCAGCTCCGTCGGGGGGGGCACAGATACGCAGTATTTT. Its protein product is CASSSVGGGTDTQYF.

The CDR3 is CASSQMGQAQQYF. In nucleotides, the CDR3 is TGCGCCAGCAGCCAGATGGGGCAGGCCCAGCAGTACTTC. The rearrangement links TRBV4-1 to TRBJ2-7; D possibly corresponds to TRBD1 (5 bases). V lost 3 bases, J lost 8 bases, and 14 bases lay in between. The germline gives CDR1 MGHRA, CDR2 YSYEKL. There are 13 residues in the CDR3.

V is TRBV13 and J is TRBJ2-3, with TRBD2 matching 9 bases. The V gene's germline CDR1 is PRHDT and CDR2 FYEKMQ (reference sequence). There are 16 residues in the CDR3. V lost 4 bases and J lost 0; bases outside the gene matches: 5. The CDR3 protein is CASSSRGGLSTDTQYF. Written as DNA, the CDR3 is TGTGCCAGCAGCTCGCGGGGGGGCCTGAGCACAGATACGCAGTATTTT.

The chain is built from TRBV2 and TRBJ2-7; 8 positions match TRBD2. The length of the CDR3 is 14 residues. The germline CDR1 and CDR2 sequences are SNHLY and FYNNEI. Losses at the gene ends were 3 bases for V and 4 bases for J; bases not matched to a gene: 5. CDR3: CASSELAGQYEQYV. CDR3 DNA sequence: TGTGCCAGCAGTGAGTTAGCGGGGCAGTACGAGCAGTACGTC.

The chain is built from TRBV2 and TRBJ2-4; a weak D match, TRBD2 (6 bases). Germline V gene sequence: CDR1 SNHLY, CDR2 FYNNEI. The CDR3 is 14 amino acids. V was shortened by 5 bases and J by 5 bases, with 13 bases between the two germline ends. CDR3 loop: CASSNPGGENIQYF. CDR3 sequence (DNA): TGTGCCAGCAGTAACCCGGGCGGGGAAAACATTCAGTACTTC.

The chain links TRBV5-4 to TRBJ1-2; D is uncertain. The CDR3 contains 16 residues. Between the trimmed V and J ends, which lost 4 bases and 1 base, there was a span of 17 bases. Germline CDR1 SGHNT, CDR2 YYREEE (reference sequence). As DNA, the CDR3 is TGTGCCAGCAGCCCCGCCTTCACAGTGCTTAACTATGGCTACACCTTC. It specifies CASSPAFTVLNYGYTF.